The rows below give T cell receptor beta chains drawn from one sample of a study of graft-versus-host responses after intestinal transplantation. The data were produced by immunoSEQ multiplex PCR, yet TCRdb's version contains in-frame clones alone and is incomplete. The sample shows just over 95,000 clones, around nine tenths of them seen only once. No antigen has been identified for these receptors. The sample consisted of unstimulated CD4+ T cells sorted from spleen or lymph node cells, taken before intestinal transplant. All receptors derive from a human donor who received an intestinal transplant. The CDR3 runs from the conserved cysteine through the conserved F or W. D genes are given only for firm matches. Clone size, where shown, is once, few, many, or a class for clones that have expanded.

TRBV5-4	.	TRBJ2-7	.	CASSWAGSPYEQYF	TGTGCCAGCAGCTGGGCTGGAAGCCCCTACGAGCAGTACTTC
TRBV27	.	TRBJ2-3	TRBD2	CASSQQAGGGTDTQYF	TGTGCCAGCAGCCAACAAGCGGGAGGGGGCACAGATACGCAGTATTTT
TRBV5-1	.	TRBJ2-3	.	CASSLGLATGDTQYF	TGCGCCAGCAGCTTGGGTCTAGCGACCGGGGATACGCAGTATTTT
TRBV18	once	TRBJ2-3	TRBD1	CASSPDRGPTDTQYF	TGTGCCAGCTCACCCGACAGGGGCCCCACAGATACGCAGTATTTT
TRBV6-1	.	TRBJ2-1	TRBD2	CASSGIAGTYNEQFF	TGTGCCAGCAGTGGGATAGCGGGAACCTACAATGAGCAGTTCTTC
TRBV6-5	.	TRBJ1-5	.	CASSLGQNQPQHF	TGTGCCAGCAGTCTCGGACAGAATCAGCCCCAGCATTTT
TRBV27	.	TRBJ2-1	TRBD2	CASSLLASGDEQFF	TGTGCCAGCAGTTTATTGGCTAGCGGGGATGAGCAGTTCTTC
TRBV7-2	.	TRBJ1-3	TRBD1	CASSLGRTTGAGNTIYF	TGTGCCAGCAGCTTAGGGCGCACGACAGGGGCTGGAAACACCATATATTTT
TRBV4-1	once	TRBJ2-2	.	CASSGQILVNGELFF	TGCGCCAGCTCTGGACAGATACTAGTGAACGGGGAGCTGTTTTTT
TRBV9	.	TRBJ2-7	TRBD2	CASSVGGRTNSYEQYF	TGTGCCAGCAGCGTAGGCGGGAGGACCAATTCCTACGAGCAGTACTTC
TRBV15	.	TRBJ2-1	TRBD1	CATSRDLGDRGNEQFF	TGTGCCACCAGCAGAGATCTCGGGGACAGGGGAAATGAGCAGTTCTTC
TRBV30	.	TRBJ2-3	TRBD1	CAWSAGQGGTDTQYF	TGTGCCTGGAGTGCGGGACAGGGGGGCACAGATACGCAGTATTTT
TRBV19	.	TRBJ2-5	.	CASSTRDSAFGETQYF	TGTGCCAGTAGTACCCGTGATAGCGCTTTTGGAGAGACCCAGTACTTC
TRBV6-5	.	TRBJ2-3	.	CASSYSTGTSTDTQYF	TGTGCCAGCAGTTACTCGACGGGGACTAGCACAGATACGCAGTATTTT
TRBV27	.	TRBJ2-5	.	CASTSTGKGLSETQYF	TGTGCCAGCACCTCAACTGGCAAGGGACTCTCCGAGACCCAGTACTTC
TRBV6-4	.	TRBJ2-3	TRBD2	CASSDRLAGAQGDTQYF	TGTGCCAGCAGTGACAGGTTAGCGGGGGCTCAGGGGGATACGCAGTATTTT
TRBV7-2	.	TRBJ2-7	.	CASSTQTGSYEQYF	TGTGCCAGCAGCACTCAGACGGGATCATACGAGCAGTACTTC
TRBV28	.	TRBJ2-1	.	CAIWRGGEQFF	TGTGCCATCTGGAGGGGGGGTGAGCAGTTCTTC
TRBV6-5	.	TRBJ2-3	TRBD1	CASRRAGGDTQYF	TGTGCCAGCAGGAGGGCAGGGGGTGATACGCAGTATTTT
TRBV5-4	.	TRBJ2-5	TRBD2	CASSLVSGGEGGTQYF	TGTGCCAGCAGCTTGGTCAGCGGGGGGGAAGGTGGGACCCAGTACTTC
TRBV2	.	TRBJ2-7	.	CARDRNEQYF	TGTGCCAGAGACAGAAACGAGCAGTACTTC
TRBV18	.	TRBJ1-1	.	CASSRGRAPNTEAFF	TGTGCCAGCTCACGCGGGAGGGCACCGAACACTGAAGCTTTCTTT
TRBV7-2	once	TRBJ1-2	.	CASSSDRTYGYTF	TGTGCCAGCAGCTCGGACAGAACCTATGGCTACACCTTC